The T cell receptor beta chain under discussion was sequenced for a study of blood T cell repertoires in COVID-19. At the level of the study: Donors in the United States, Italy and Spain gave samples during acute or convalescent COVID-19. T cells, B-cell-depleted T cells, or PBMCs provided the cDNA or gDNA that served as material.

The V and J ends lost 1 base and 7 bases respectively, with 17 bases between them. The germline V gene has CDR1 SGHVS and CDR2 FQNEAQ. The CDR3 has 16 residues. Original processing notes: By means of reference gene primer amplification, nucleated cell counts were estimated. Produced via immunoSEQ multiplex PCR; TCRdb's table is partial and in-frame only. The V and J calls and clone size come from that table; D and trimming were worked out from the DNA. The table shows roughly 150,000 clones, with more than 70% occurring only once. The clonotype originates from a man between 60 and 75 years old with acute or convalescent COVID-19. Material for sequencing was peripheral blood. V and J are TRBV7-8 and TRBJ1-5; D might be TRBD1 (6 bases). In DNA, the CDR3 is TGTGCCAGCAGCTTAGGTTCGAGGGGGGGAGGACAGCCCCAGCATTTT. This gives the protein CASSLGSRGGGQPQHF.